The sequence of this T cell receptor (beta chain) was determined in a study of blood T cell repertoires in COVID-19. Study in general: The United States, Italy and Spain supplied acute and convalescent COVID-19 samples.

Sequenced by immunoSEQ multiplex PCR; TCRdb stores in-frame clones only, minus some. The table shows approximately 250,000 clones, with over 75% occurring only once. J lost 0 bases, V lost 6 bases, and 8 bases had no gene match. CDR3 length: 17 residues. Germline-derived CDR1 and CDR2 are MDHEN and SYDVKM. This chain connects TRBV28 to TRBJ1-3, with 10 bases that match TRBD1. The receptor was isolated from a human donor in a cohort sampled during active COVID-19. Sequencing input: peripheral blood. CDR3 sequence reads: CASRRQGADYSGNTIYF. The DNA of the CDR3 is TGTGCCAGCAGACGACAGGGGGCCGATTACTCTGGAAACACCATATATTTT.